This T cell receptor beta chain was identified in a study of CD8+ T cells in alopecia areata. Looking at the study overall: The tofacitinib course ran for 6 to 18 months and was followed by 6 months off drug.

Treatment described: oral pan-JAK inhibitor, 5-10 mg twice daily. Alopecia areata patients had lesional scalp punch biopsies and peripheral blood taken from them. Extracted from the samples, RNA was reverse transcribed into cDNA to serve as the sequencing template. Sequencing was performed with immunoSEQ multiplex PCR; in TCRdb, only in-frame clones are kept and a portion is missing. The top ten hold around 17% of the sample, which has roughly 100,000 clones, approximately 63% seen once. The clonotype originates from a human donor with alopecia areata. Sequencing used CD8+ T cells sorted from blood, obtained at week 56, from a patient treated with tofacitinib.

CDR3 bases: TGTGCCAGCAGCTTAGCCATATCGACAGGAGAAGAGGAGACCCAGTACTTC. This translates into CASSLAISTGEEETQYF. The rearrangement joins TRBV7-2 to TRBJ2-5, with D possibly being TRBD1 (6 bases). The CDR3 runs 17 residues. Trimming cost V 0 bases and J 5 bases, with 19 bases left between them. Germline CDR1 reads SGHTA; CDR2 reads FQGNSA.